This TCR beta chain was found in a study of blood T cell repertoires in COVID-19. As processed by the authors: By means of reference gene primer amplification, nucleated cell counts were estimated. Sequenced by immunoSEQ multiplex PCR; TCRdb stores in-frame clones only, minus some. V, J and clone size were drawn from that table, and D and trimming were deduced from the DNA. Here the sample spans over 200,000 clones, approximately 86% being singletons. Germline V lookup: CDR1 LGHNA, CDR2 YSLEER. With 1 base clipped from V and 0 bases from J, the junction kept 0 bases outside the gene matches. The CDR3 runs to 15 residues.

The clonotype originates from a human donor in a cohort sampled during active COVID-19. The chain combines TRBV4-3 with TRBJ1-3; TRBD1 matches 7 bases. Sequencing used peripheral blood. The CDR3 bases are TGCGCCAGCAGCCAAGGGGACAGCTCTGGAAACACCATATATTTT. As protein: CASSQGDSSGNTIYF.